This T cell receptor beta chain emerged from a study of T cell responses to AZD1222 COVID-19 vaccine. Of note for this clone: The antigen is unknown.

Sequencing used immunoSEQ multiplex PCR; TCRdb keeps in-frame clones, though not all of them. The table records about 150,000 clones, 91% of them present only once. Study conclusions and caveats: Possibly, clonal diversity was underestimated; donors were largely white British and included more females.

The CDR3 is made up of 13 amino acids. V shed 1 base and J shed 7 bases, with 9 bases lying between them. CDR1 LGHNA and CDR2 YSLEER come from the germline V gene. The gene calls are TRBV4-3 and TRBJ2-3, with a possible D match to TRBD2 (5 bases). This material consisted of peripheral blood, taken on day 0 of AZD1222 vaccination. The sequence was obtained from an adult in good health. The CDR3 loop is CASSQVLANTQYF. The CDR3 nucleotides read TGCGCCAGCAGCCAAGTTCTAGCCAATACGCAGTATTTT.